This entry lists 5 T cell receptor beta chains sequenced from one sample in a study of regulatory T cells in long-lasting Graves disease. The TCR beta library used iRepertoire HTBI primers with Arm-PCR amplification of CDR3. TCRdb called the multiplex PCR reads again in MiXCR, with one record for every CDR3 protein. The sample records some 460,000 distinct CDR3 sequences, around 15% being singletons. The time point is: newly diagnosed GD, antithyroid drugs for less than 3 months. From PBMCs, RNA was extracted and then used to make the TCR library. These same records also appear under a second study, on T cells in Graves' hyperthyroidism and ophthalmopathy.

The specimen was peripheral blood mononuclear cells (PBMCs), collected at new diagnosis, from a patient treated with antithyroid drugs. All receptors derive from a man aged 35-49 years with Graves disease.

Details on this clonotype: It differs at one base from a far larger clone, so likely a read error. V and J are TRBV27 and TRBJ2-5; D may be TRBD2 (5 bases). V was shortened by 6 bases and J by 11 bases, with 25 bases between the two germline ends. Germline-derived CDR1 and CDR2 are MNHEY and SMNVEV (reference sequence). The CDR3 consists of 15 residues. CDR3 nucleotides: TGTGCCAGCAGCGTCGGCCCTAGCTCCTACAATGAGCAGTACTTC. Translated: CASSVGPSSYNEQYF.

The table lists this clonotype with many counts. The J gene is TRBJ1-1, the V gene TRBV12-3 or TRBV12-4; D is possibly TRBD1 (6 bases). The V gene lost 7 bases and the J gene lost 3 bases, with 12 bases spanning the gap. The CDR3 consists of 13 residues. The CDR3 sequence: CASTTGAYTEAFF. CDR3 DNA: TGTGCCAGCACCACGGGGGCTTACACTGAAGCTTTCTTT.

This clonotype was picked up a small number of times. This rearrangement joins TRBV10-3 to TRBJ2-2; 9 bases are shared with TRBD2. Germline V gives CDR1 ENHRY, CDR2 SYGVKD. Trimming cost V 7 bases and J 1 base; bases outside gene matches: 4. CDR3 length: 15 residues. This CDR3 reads CAINSGSRNTGELFF. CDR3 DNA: TGTGCCATCAATAGCGGGAGCCGGAACACCGGGGAGCTGTTTTTT.

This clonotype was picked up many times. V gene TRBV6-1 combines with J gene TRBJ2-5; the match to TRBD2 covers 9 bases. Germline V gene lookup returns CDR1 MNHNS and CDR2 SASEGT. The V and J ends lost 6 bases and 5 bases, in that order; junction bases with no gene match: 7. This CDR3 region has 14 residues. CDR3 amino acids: CASSTLAGMETQYF. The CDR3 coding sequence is TGTGCCAGCAGCACCCTAGCGGGAATGGAGACCCAGTACTTC.

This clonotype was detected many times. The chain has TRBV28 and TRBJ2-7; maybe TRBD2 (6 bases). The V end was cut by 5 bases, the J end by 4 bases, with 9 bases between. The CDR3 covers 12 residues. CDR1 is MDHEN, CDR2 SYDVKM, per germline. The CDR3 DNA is TGTGCCAGCAGTAGACTAGTTTACGAGCAGTACTTC. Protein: CASSRLVYEQYF.